This is a list of T cell receptor beta chains from one sample in a study of OX40 agonist ivuxolimab in advanced cancers. The table came from immunoSEQ multiplex PCR; TCRdb's copy has only in-frame clones and leaves some out. The table has about 75,000 clones, around 87% seen once. Source: CD4+ or CD8+ T cells sorted from blood, taken in a trial of the OX40 agonist ivuxolimab. The receptors derive from an adult with an advanced solid tumor such as melanoma, head and neck, liver or kidney cancer. Both conserved end residues are trimmed from each CDR3. Each record gives: J gene, V gene, CDR3 protein.

j_call: TRBJ2-7
v_call: TRBV2
cdr3_aa: ASSEDQAGGAEEQY

j_call: TRBJ2-1
v_call: TRBV5-1
cdr3_aa: ASRLEAGVGRGEQF

j_call: TRBJ2-1
v_call: TRBV11-2
cdr3_aa: ASSFLRGSYNEQF

j_call: TRBJ2-5
v_call: TRBV28
cdr3_aa: ASSLWNAEHQETQY

j_call: TRBJ1-4
v_call: TRBV10-3
cdr3_aa: AISESRTRNEKLF

j_call: TRBJ2-5
v_call: TRBV4-1
cdr3_aa: ASSQGQRLAMQETQY

j_call: TRBJ2-3
v_call: TRBV28
cdr3_aa: ASSSRDGAADTQY

j_call: TRBJ2-7
v_call: TRBV5-4
cdr3_aa: ASSLGGAPYEQY

j_call: TRBJ1-5
v_call: TRBV2
cdr3_aa: ASSELGQTSNQPQH

j_call: TRBJ2-3
v_call: TRBV29-1
cdr3_aa: SVSSADTQY

j_call: TRBJ2-7
v_call: TRBV14
cdr3_aa: ASSPNPYEQY

j_call: TRBJ2-7
v_call: TRBV7-2
cdr3_aa: ASSPPRTSYEQY

j_call: TRBJ1-3
v_call: TRBV7-8
cdr3_aa: ASSRSGTGAGNTIY

j_call: TRBJ1-1
v_call: TRBV19
cdr3_aa: ASSLETGKPEAF

j_call: TRBJ1-4
v_call: TRBV10-2
cdr3_aa: ASSEAGGVYEKLF

j_call: TRBJ1-5
v_call: TRBV6-1
cdr3_aa: ASSDPTGARNQPQH

j_call: TRBJ2-3
v_call: TRBV1
cdr3_aa: TSSQMGGLKDTQY

j_call: TRBJ1-5
v_call: TRBV6-6
cdr3_aa: ASSYSGTGGDQPQH

j_call: TRBJ2-7
v_call: TRBV21-1
cdr3_aa: ASRKGSSYEQY

j_call: TRBJ2-7
v_call: TRBV6-5
cdr3_aa: ASSYNGKGKY

j_call: TRBJ1-1
v_call: TRBV5-4
cdr3_aa: ASSTGRQGASAF

j_call: TRBJ2-7
v_call: TRBV29-1
cdr3_aa: SVPGMVNEQY

j_call: TRBJ1-1
v_call: TRBV25-1
cdr3_aa: ASSEGQLMNTEAF

j_call: TRBJ2-3
v_call: TRBV6-1
cdr3_aa: ASSQRHGQGY

j_call: TRBJ2-5
v_call: TRBV18
cdr3_aa: ASSPLGAQETQY

j_call: TRBJ2-7
v_call: TRBV5-1
cdr3_aa: ASSTSGATYEQY

j_call: TRBJ2-2
v_call: TRBV7-9
cdr3_aa: ASSLGAGDTGELF

j_call: TRBJ2-7
v_call: TRBV25-1
cdr3_aa: ASSEGDTGYEQY

j_call: TRBJ1-2
v_call: TRBV28
cdr3_aa: ASSFGQDFYGYT

j_call: TRBJ1-2
v_call: TRBV4-1
cdr3_aa: ASSEDQGGTGSYGYT

j_call: TRBJ1-5
v_call: TRBV6-5
cdr3_aa: ASSPRQGVAQPQH

j_call: TRBJ2-7
v_call: TRBV7-2
cdr3_aa: ASSLARGRSYEQY

j_call: TRBJ2-4
v_call: TRBV18
cdr3_aa: ASSPSSKNIQY

j_call: TRBJ1-2
v_call: TRBV5-1
cdr3_aa: ASSEQGYGYT

j_call: TRBJ1-5
v_call: TRBV11-3
cdr3_aa: ASSLDPCFHFWRQPQH

j_call: TRBJ1-1
v_call: TRBV9
cdr3_aa: ASSVGVGGPKNTEAF

j_call: TRBJ2-7
v_call: TRBV6-5
cdr3_aa: ASREALRSYEQY

j_call: TRBJ1-5
v_call: TRBV19
cdr3_aa: ASSIEAGYGNQPQH

j_call: TRBJ1-1
v_call: TRBV30
cdr3_aa: AREDRNTEAF

j_call: TRBJ2-3
v_call: TRBV5-4
cdr3_aa: ASSQTGSDTQY

j_call: TRBJ2-1
v_call: TRBV28
cdr3_aa: ASTSPGITREQF

j_call: TRBJ1-2
v_call: TRBV5-4
cdr3_aa: ASSAFDRNNYGYT